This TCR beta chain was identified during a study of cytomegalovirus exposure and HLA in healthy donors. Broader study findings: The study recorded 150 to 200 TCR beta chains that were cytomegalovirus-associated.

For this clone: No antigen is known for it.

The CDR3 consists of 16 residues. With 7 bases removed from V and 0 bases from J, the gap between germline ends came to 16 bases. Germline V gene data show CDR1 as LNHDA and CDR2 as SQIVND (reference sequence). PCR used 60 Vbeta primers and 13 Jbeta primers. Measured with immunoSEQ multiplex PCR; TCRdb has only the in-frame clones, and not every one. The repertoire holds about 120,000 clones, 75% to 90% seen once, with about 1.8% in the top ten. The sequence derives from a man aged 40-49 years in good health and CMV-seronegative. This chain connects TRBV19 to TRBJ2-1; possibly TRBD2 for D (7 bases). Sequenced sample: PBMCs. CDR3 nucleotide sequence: TGTGCCAGTAATGGGCCAAGGGGGGGCTCCTACAATGAGCAGTTCTTC. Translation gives CASNGPRGGSYNEQFF.